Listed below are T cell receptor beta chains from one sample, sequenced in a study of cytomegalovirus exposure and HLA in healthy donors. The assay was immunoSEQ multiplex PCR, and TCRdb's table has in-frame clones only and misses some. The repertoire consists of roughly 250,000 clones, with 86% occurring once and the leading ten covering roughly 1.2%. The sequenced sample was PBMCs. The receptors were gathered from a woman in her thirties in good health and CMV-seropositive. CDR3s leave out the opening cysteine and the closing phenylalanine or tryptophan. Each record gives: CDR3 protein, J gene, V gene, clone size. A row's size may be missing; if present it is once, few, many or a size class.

ATNRDRTTNEKLF	TRBJ1-4	TRBV15	.
ASSEYPASASRGTEAF	TRBJ1-1	TRBV6-1	.
ASSSTGENTEAF	TRBJ1-1	TRBV28	.
ASSQVTSGRAGAYTGELF	TRBJ2-2	TRBV4-2	.
ASRDRADTQY	TRBJ2-3	TRBV9	.
ASSTPMKREQY	TRBJ2-7	TRBV13	.
ASSTQQGWGNQPQH	TRBJ1-5	TRBV19	.
ATSRELSGETQY	TRBJ2-5	TRBV15	.
ASSQGRAGKLF	TRBJ1-4	TRBV7-9	.
ASSLAGQGFEQY	TRBJ2-7	TRBV5-6	.
ATSRARGEETQY	TRBJ2-5	TRBV15	.
ASRTGTSYEQY	TRBJ2-7	TRBV7-9	.
ASSLGAATTEAF	TRBJ1-1	TRBV5-1	.
ASSERGRGVGQPQH	TRBJ1-5	TRBV2	.
ASKALWTQEQY	TRBJ2-7	TRBV6-1	.
ASSMRGQGRGDQPQH	TRBJ1-5	TRBV19	.
ASSLVSGMNTEAF	TRBJ1-1	TRBV7-9	.
ASSGGLAGVNEQF	TRBJ2-1	TRBV5-1	once
ASSLGQINEQF	TRBJ2-1	TRBV5-6	.
ASSRGLGTGAYEQY	TRBJ2-7	TRBV5-1	.
ASSDMGLAGRYEQY	TRBJ2-7	TRBV7-2	.
ASEGAAAGGPDPYEQY	TRBJ2-7	TRBV2	.
ASSIQGDYGYT	TRBJ1-2	TRBV19	.
ASSLAGGNTIY	TRBJ1-3	TRBV11-2	.
ASSDGRTSTDTQY	TRBJ2-3	TRBV6-4	.
ASSLTSGSWSYNEQF	TRBJ2-1	TRBV7-9	few
ASSWDSTDYEQY	TRBJ2-7	TRBV11-2	.
ASSLEGDYGYT	TRBJ1-2	TRBV5-1	.
ASSLDPTYEQY	TRBJ2-7	TRBV19	.
ASSSGGGVGTGYYEQY	TRBJ2-7	TRBV5-4	few